This T cell receptor (beta chain) came from a study of blood T cell repertoires in COVID-19. Overall study: Sites across the United States, Italy and Spain contributed samples from acute and convalescent COVID-19.

The CDR3 runs to 15 residues. Germline CDR1 and CDR2: LNHDA and SQIVND (reference sequence). V was pared by 4 bases and J by 5 bases, with 17 bases between. As handled by the study authors: How many nucleated cells were present was estimated from reference gene primer amplification. This table comes from immunoSEQ multiplex PCR, and its TCRdb copy is limited to in-frame clones, with some not included. The V and J calls and clone size come from that table; D and trimming were worked out from the DNA. The repertoire has some 120,000 clones, approximately 85% of them found once; the top ten carry about a sixth.

This TCR came from a young man with COVID-19, enrolled during active disease. Specimen: peripheral blood. The genes are TRBV19 and TRBJ2-5, with a tentative D call TRBD1 (6 bases). CDR3 sequence: CASSTGTTRGETQYF. CDR3 sequence (DNA): TGTGCCAGTAGTACCGGGACAACGAGGGGGGAGACCCAGTACTTC.